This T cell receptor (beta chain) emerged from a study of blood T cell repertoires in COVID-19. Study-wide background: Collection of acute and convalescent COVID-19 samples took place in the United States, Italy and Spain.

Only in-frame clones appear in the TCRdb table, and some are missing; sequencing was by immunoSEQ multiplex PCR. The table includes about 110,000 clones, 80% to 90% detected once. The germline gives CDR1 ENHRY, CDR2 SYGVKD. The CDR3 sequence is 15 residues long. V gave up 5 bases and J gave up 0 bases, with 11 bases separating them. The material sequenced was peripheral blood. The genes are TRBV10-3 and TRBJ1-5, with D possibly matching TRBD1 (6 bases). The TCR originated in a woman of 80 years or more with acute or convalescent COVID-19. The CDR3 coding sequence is TGTGCCATCAGTTTAACAGGGTCTAGCAATCAGCCCCAGCATTTT. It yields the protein CAISLTGSSNQPQHF.